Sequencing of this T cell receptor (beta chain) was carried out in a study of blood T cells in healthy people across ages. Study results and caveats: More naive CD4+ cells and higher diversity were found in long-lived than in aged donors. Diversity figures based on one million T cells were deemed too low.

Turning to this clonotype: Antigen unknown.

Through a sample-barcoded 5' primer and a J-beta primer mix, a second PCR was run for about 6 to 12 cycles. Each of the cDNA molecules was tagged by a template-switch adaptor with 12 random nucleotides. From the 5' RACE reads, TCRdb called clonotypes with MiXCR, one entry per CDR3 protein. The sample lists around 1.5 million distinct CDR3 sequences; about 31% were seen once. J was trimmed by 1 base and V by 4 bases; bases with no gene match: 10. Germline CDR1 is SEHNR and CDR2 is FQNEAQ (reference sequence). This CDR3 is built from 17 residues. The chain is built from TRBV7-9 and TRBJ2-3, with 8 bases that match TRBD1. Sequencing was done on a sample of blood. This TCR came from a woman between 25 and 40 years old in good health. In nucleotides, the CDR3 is TGTGCCAGCAGCTATTTGACCCGGGGACAGGGCACAGATACGCAGTATTTT. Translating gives CASSYLTRGQGTDTQYF.